Each of the 5 T cell receptor beta chains below was sequenced from the same sample in a study of cytomegalovirus exposure and HLA in healthy donors (TCRdb year 2017). The method behind the library was the immunoSEQ multiplex PCR assay. A mixture of 60 forward primers for TCR Vbeta segments and 13 reverse primers for TCR Jbeta segments was used in the multiplex PCR. Drawn from immuneACCESS, this table holds only the in-frame rearrangements with V and J called that TCRdb kept. Clones are partly lost; checked studies trace under half to an unresolved V gene and leave the rest unexplained. Here the sample has some 84,000 clones; roughly 64% occur a single time. The ten largest clones represent over 14% of the sample. Sequencing used PBMCs. Source of these receptors: a woman aged 40 to 50 in good health and CMV-seropositive.

The chain employs TRBV11-2 and TRBJ1-2; 11 bases agree with TRBD1. The CDR3 loop spans 17 amino acids. Trimming at V came to 5 bases and at J to 3 bases, leaving 11 bases not matched to a gene. CDR1 and CDR2 (germline): SGHAT, FQNNGV. This CDR3 is CASSLLPGQGVYYGYTF. CDR3 in DNA: TGTGCCAGCAGCCTCCTCCCGGGACAGGGGGTATACTATGGCTACACCTTC.

Comments on this clone: Other DNA variants within this sample encode the same CDR3. V is TRBV6-5 and J is TRBJ2-3; TRBD2 is a possible D gene (6 bases). The CDR3 spans 12 residues. Germline lookup yields CDR1 MNHEY and CDR2 SVGAGI. V lost 8 bases and J 1 base, leaving 7 bases between the germline ends. The CDR3 here is CASGGGTDTQYF. CDR3 nucleotide sequence: TGTGCCAGCGGAGGGGGCACAGATACGCAGTATTTT.

This chain uses TRBV14 with TRBJ2-1, with 8 bases identical to TRBD2. V was clipped by 5 bases and J by 5 bases; unmatched bases: 8. Looked up from germline, CDR1 is SGHDN and CDR2 is FVKESK. CDR3 size: 15 residues. The CDR3 DNA reads TGTGCCAGCAGCTTTGGGATAGCGGGAAACAATGAGCAGTTCTTC. Protein: CASSFGIAGNNEQFF.

V and J are TRBV4-1 and TRBJ2-7; 10 bases are a match to TRBD2. The CDR3 is 15 amino acids. Per the germline V gene, CDR1 is MGHRA and CDR2 is YSYEKL. Trimming cost V 4 bases and J 2 bases; bases outside gene matches: 5. CDR3 protein: CASSPGLAVTYEQYF. CDR3 DNA sequence: TGCGCCAGCAGCCCAGGACTAGCGGTTACCTACGAGCAGTACTTC.

The gene calls are TRBV30 and TRBJ2-3; possibly TRBD2 for D (6 bases). Germline V lookup: CDR1 GTSNPN, CDR2 SVGIG (reference sequence). CDR3 length: 14 amino acids. V was pared by 1 base and J by 2 bases, with 10 bases between. CDR3: CAWSGLVNTDTQYF. The DNA for the CDR3 is TGTGCCTGGAGTGGACTAGTGAACACAGATACGCAGTATTTT.